The 8 T cell receptor beta chains in this list originate from one sample, sequenced in a study of T cell responses to AZD1222 COVID-19 vaccine. Data came from immunoSEQ multiplex PCR; TCRdb stores just in-frame clones and leaves some out. Here the sample spans more than 85,000 clones, around 87% being singletons. The source was peripheral blood, collected on day 0 of AZD1222 vaccination. Every receptor here comes from an adult in good health.

This rearrangement joins TRBV19 to TRBJ2-7, with TRBD1 matching over 7 bases. Germline V gene sequence: CDR1 LNHDA, CDR2 SQIVND (reference sequence). This CDR3 has 16 amino acids. With V trimmed by 3 bases and J by 0 bases, 8 bases remained unmatched. DNA for the CDR3: TGTGCCAGTAGTATCCGAGCGACAGGGAGCTCCTACGAGCAGTACTTC. Protein: CASSIRATGSSYEQYF.

The chain employs TRBV29-1 and TRBJ2-7, with 8 bases fitting TRBD2. Trimming at V came to 4 bases and at J to 6 bases, leaving 8 bases not matched to a gene. The CDR3 is 13 amino acids. Per germline, CDR1 SQVTM and CDR2 ANQGSEA. The CDR3 is CSVGRGERFEQYF. CDR3 nucleotides: TGCAGCGTTGGGCGGGGGGAACGGTTCGAGCAGTACTTC.

The sample holds one count of this clone. The chain has TRBV4-1 and TRBJ1-1; D possibly corresponds to TRBD1 (6 bases). CDR1 is MGHRA and CDR2 is YSYEKL in the germline V gene. V lost 3 bases and J 6 bases, leaving 14 bases between the germline ends. The length of the CDR3 is 14 residues. The CDR3 here is CASSQAVRGSEAFF. The DNA of the CDR3 is TGCGCCAGCAGCCAGGCAGTTAGGGGGTCTGAAGCTTTCTTT.

The J gene is TRBJ2-1, the V gene TRBV4-2, with 8 bases matching TRBD2. The CDR3 is made up of 18 amino acids. Germline lookup yields CDR1 LGHNA and CDR2 YNFKEQ. Germline trimming cut 4 bases from V and 4 bases from J; bases unmatched to any gene: 15. The CDR3 DNA reads TGTGCCAGCAGCCTCCGGTGGGGCGAGCGGGGGCTTTACAATGAGCAGTTCTTC. Translated, it gives CASSLRWGERGLYNEQFF.

The CDR3 sequence is CASSSPGNTIYF. The CDR3, as DNA: TGTGCCAGCAGTTCCCCAGGAAACACCATATATTTT. The chain employs TRBV12-3 or TRBV12-4 and TRBJ1-3; D gene uncertain. V lost 4 bases and J 4 bases, leaving 5 bases between the germline ends. The CDR3 is 12 residues long.

The V call is TRBV11-2, the J call TRBJ1-3, with D unresolved. Germline CDR1 is SGHAT and CDR2 is FQNNGV. Deletions cut 7 bases from V and 5 bases from J, with 12 bases between. The CDR3 sequence is 13 residues long. This CDR3 is CASTSPRRNTIYF. In DNA, the CDR3 is TGTGCCAGCACCTCCCCCCGTCGAAACACCATATATTTT.

The V gene is TRBV29-1, the J gene TRBJ2-6; D uncertain. The CDR3 loop spans 12 amino acids. V shed 6 bases and J shed 12 bases, with 15 bases lying between them. CDR1 SQVTM and CDR2 ANQGSEA come from the germline V gene. CDR3 residues: CSVLTNTFVLTF. The CDR3 DNA sequence: TGCAGCGTCCTGACGAATACCTTCGTCCTGACTTTC.

The rearrangement uses TRBV18 and TRBJ1-2; 7 bases are shared with TRBD1. Unmatched junction bases numbered 2, after V lost 2 bases and J lost 2 bases. Germline lookup yields CDR1 KGHSH and CDR2 LQKENI. This CDR3 contains 14 residues. This chain's CDR3 is CASSPTGANYGYTF. The CDR3 DNA reads TGTGCCAGCTCACCAACAGGGGCAAACTATGGCTACACCTTC.